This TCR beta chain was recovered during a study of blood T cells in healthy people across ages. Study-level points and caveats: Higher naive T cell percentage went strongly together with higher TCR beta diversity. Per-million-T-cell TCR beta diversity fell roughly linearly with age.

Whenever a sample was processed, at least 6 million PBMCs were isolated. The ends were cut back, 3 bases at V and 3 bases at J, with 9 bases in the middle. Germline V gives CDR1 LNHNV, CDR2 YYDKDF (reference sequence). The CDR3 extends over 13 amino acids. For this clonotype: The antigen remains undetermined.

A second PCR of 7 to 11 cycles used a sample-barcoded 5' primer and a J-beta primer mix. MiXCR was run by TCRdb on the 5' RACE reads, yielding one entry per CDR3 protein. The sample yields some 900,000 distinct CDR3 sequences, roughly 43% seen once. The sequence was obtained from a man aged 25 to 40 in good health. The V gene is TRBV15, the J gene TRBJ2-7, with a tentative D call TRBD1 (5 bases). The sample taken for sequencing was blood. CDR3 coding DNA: TGTGCCACCAGCAGCGACAGAATCTACGAGCAGTACTTC. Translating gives CATSSDRIYEQYF.